The 19 T cell receptor beta chains below were found in one sample sequenced in a study of T cells after yellow fever vaccination. TCRdb ran MiXCR on the 5' RACE reads and lists one entry per CDR3 protein. The sample lists about 340,000 distinct CDR3 sequences, around 13% occurring once. The sequenced sample was CD4+ T cells sorted from PBMCs, obtained 15 days after the yellow fever booster vaccination. These TCRs come from a young man who received the YFV17D yellow fever vaccine.

This clonotype was counted a few times. The chain couples TRBV27 to TRBJ1-6; 12 nucleotides align to TRBD1. J gave up 10 bases and V 4 bases, and 5 bases lay outside the gene matches. From germline, CDR1 is MNHEY and CDR2 SMNVEV (reference sequence). The CDR3 contains 15 residues. The CDR3 DNA is TGTGCCAGCAGTTGGGGCGGGACAGGGGGCTCACCCCTCCACTTT. Translating gives CASSWGGTGGSPLHF.

V and J are TRBV12-3 or TRBV12-4 and TRBJ2-3, with 8 bases identical to TRBD2. The CDR3 runs 14 residues. The trim removed 2 bases at V and 6 bases at J, leaving 4 bases unmatched. The CDR3 protein is CASSLRGGQDTQYF. The CDR3 nucleotides read TGTGCCAGCAGTTTACGGGGGGGCCAGGATACGCAGTATTTT.

The gene calls are TRBV4-3 and TRBJ1-1; D is perhaps TRBD1 (6 bases). This CDR3 comprises 13 residues. Trimming left V 0 bases short and J 6 bases short, with 8 bases between. CDR1 LGHNA and CDR2 YSLEER come from the germline V gene. CDR3 in DNA: TGCGCCAGCAGCCAAGAGTACAGGGCTGAAGCTTTCTTT. Its translation is CASSQEYRAEAFF.

This clonotype was observed a handful of times. V and J are TRBV9 and TRBJ2-7, with 8 nucleotides matching TRBD2. V lost 4 bases, J lost 0 bases, and 3 bases stayed unmatched. Germline loops: CDR1 SGDLS, CDR2 YYNGEE. CDR3 length: 14 residues. Written as DNA, the CDR3 is TGTGCCAGCAGCCTTAGCGGGGTCTCCTACGAGCAGTACGTC. This encodes CASSLSGVSYEQYV.

V gene TRBV4-3 combines with J gene TRBJ2-2, with no clear D. V lost 0 bases and J 9 bases, leaving 14 bases between the germline ends. There are 15 residues in the CDR3. Per the germline V gene, CDR1 is LGHNA and CDR2 is YSLEER. The CDR3 is CASSQDLGPWRELFF. CDR3 DNA sequence: TGCGCCAGCAGCCAAGATCTTGGGCCCTGGAGGGAGCTGTTTTTT.

Only a few counts were recorded for this clonotype. The chain is built from TRBV2 and TRBJ1-5; 8 bases align to TRBD1. V shed 6 bases, J shed 4 bases, and the junction held 5 bases outside the gene matches. The CDR3 has 14 amino acids. Germline CDR1 is SNHLY and CDR2 is FYNNEI. The CDR3 sequence is CASRRDRTNQPQHF. In DNA, the CDR3 is TGTGCCAGCAGACGGGACAGGACAAATCAGCCCCAGCATTTT.

This clonotype was counted at least ten times. The rearrangement uses TRBV7-2 and TRBJ2-2; perhaps TRBD2 as D (6 bases). The germline V and J ends were trimmed by 8 bases and 7 bases, with 17 bases remaining between them. CDR3 length equals 14 residues. CDR1 and CDR2 (germline): SGHTA, FQGNSA. The CDR3 sequence: CASGGNAGGGELFF. The DNA for the CDR3 is TGTGCCAGCGGCGGGAACGCCGGGGGCGGGGAGCTGTTTTTT.

V usage is TRBV7-9 and J usage is TRBJ1-1; no clear D. Germline assignment: CDR1 SEHNR and CDR2 FQNEAQ (reference sequence). The V and J ends lost 5 bases and 0 bases respectively, with 7 bases between them. CDR3 size: 13 residues. This CDR3 reads CASSADVNTEAFF. CDR3 in DNA: TGTGCCAGCAGCGCTGACGTGAACACTGAAGCTTTCTTT.

The genes are TRBV12-3 or TRBV12-4 and TRBJ2-4, with D possibly matching TRBD1 (6 bases). Deletions cut 1 base from V and 10 bases from J, with 14 bases between. The CDR3 spans 14 residues. The CDR3 DNA sequence: TGTGCCAGCAGTTTAGATACAGGGCAGTGGATTCAGTACTTC. Its protein product is CASSLDTGQWIQYF.

The genes are TRBV5-1 and TRBJ1-3; D unclear. The CDR3 loop spans 14 amino acids. Germline CDR1 reads SGHRS; CDR2 reads YFSETQ. Between the trimmed V and J ends, which lost 0 bases and 1 base, there was a span of 5 bases. CDR3 DNA sequence: TGCGCCAGCAGCTTGGAAATATCTGGAAACACCATATATTTT. The encoded protein is CASSLEISGNTIYF.

This clonotype appeared a few times. The rearrangement joins TRBV10-3 to TRBJ1-5, with D maybe TRBD1 (6 bases). The CDR3 totals 13 residues. Germline CDR1 is ENHRY and CDR2 is SYGVKD. Deletions cut 6 bases from V and 5 bases from J, with 11 bases between. The CDR3, as DNA: TGTGCCATCAGGATGGACAGCGATCAGCCCCAGCATTTT. Translated: CAIRMDSDQPQHF.

In this sample, this clonotype turned up once. The chain couples TRBV7-2 to TRBJ2-5; TRBD1 is a possible D gene (6 bases). This CDR3 has 14 residues. V was clipped by 6 bases and J by 1 base, with 12 bases between them. CDR1 SGHTA and CDR2 FQGNSA come from the germline V gene. The CDR3 region has the DNA TGTGCCAGCAGGCGAATACAGGGCCAAGAGACCCAGTACTTC. Its translation: CASRRIQGQETQYF.

V usage is TRBV5-1 and J usage is TRBJ1-2; 7 bases align to TRBD1. CDR3 length: 14 residues. Germline CDR1 is SGHRS and CDR2 is YFSETQ. Germline trimming cut 5 bases from V and 6 bases from J; bases unmatched to any gene: 10. The CDR3 bases are TGCGCCAGCAGTTCTACAGGGGCGTACGATGGCTACACCTTC. Amino acids: CASSSTGAYDGYTF.

This clonotype has just a few counts. The chain couples TRBV12-3 or TRBV12-4 to TRBJ2-3; D remains unclear. This CDR3 comprises 12 residues. Between the trimmed V and J ends, which lost 5 bases and 9 bases, there was a span of 12 bases. The CDR3 DNA sequence: TGTGCCAGCAGTCTAGACACGCGCACGCAGTATTTT. Its translation is CASSLDTRTQYF.

This clonotype has at least ten counts. The chain joins TRBV11-2 to TRBJ2-3; no definite D call. This CDR3 spans 12 amino acids. Germline CDR1 SGHAT, CDR2 FQNNGV. V was pared by 6 bases and J by 2 bases, with 6 bases between. The CDR3 DNA reads TGTGCCAGCAGTCGCATCACAGATACGCAGTATTTT. Translating gives CASSRITDTQYF.

The rearrangement joins TRBV18 to TRBJ1-5; TRBD1 is a possible D gene (6 bases). The CDR3 consists of 16 residues. CDR1 is KGHSH, CDR2 LQKENI, per germline. V was clipped by 2 bases and J by 3 bases, with 14 bases between them. The CDR3 sequence: CASSPRAGANNQPQHF. DNA of the CDR3: TGTGCCAGCTCACCAAGGGCAGGGGCCAACAATCAGCCCCAGCATTTT.

V usage is TRBV7-2 and J usage is TRBJ2-3, with D unclear. V dropped 5 bases and J dropped 4 bases, with 4 bases sitting between them. Germline V lookup: CDR1 SGHTA, CDR2 FQGNSA. This CDR3 spans 11 amino acids. The DNA of the CDR3 is TGTGCCAGCAGCATATCAGATACGCAGTATTTT. This encodes CASSISDTQYF.

This clonotype was found a few times. The rearrangement uses TRBV7-8 and TRBJ1-5, with D possibly matching TRBD1 (5 bases). V was shortened by 5 bases and J by 5 bases, with 13 bases between the two germline ends. Germline CDR1 reads SGHVS; CDR2 reads FQNEAQ. This CDR3 is built from 14 residues. The CDR3 sequence: CASSTRDGDQPQHF. Here the CDR3 DNA reads TGTGCCAGCAGCACCCGGGACGGAGATCAGCCCCAGCATTTT.

This chain connects TRBV4-3 to TRBJ1-2, with TRBD1 matching 8 bases. The V and J ends lost 0 bases and 3 bases, in that order; junction bases with no gene match: 3. Looked up from germline, CDR1 is LGHNA and CDR2 is YSLEER. This CDR3 region has 15 residues. CDR3 residues: CASSQEAGGDYGYTF. Here the CDR3 DNA reads TGCGCCAGCAGCCAAGAGGCAGGGGGCGACTATGGCTACACCTTC.